One and the same sample provided the 16 T cell receptor beta chains below, sequenced in a study of T cells expressing NK-cell markers. TCRdb derives one entry per CDR3 protein from the 5' RACE reads, leaving out DNA. Seen in this sample are roughly 380,000 distinct CDR3 sequences; the ten most common clones hold roughly 5.5%. Material for sequencing was blood T cells: a sorted CD56 or NKG2C T cell subset, CD4+ or CD8+ T cells, or bulk PBMC T cells (not recorded which). These receptors all stem from a man aged 18 to 70 in good health.

This chain links TRBV6-5 with TRBJ2-2. Germline lookup yields CDR1 MNHEY and CDR2 SVGAGI. The CDR3 contains 17 residues. The CDR3 loop is CASSYSGVPFGTGELFF.

This chain uses TRBV5-1 with TRBJ2-5; TCRdb designates TRBD2, a call that cannot be tested without DNA. This CDR3 is built from 15 residues. Per germline, CDR1 SGHRS and CDR2 YFSETQ. Here the CDR3 reads CASSFQVGTPATQYF.

The chain uses TRBV28 and TRBJ2-3; the TRBD2 assignment by TCRdb is unverifiable without DNA. This CDR3 contains 14 residues. Germline CDR1 reads MDHEN; CDR2 reads SYDVKM. CDR3 region: CASSKLAGGGTQYF. The full variable domain, rest sourced from reference TRBV28 and TRBJ2-3, is DVKVTQSSRYLVKRTGEKVFLECVQDMDHENMFWYRQDPGLGLRLIYFSYDVKMKEKGDIPEGYSVSREKKERFSLILESASTNQTSMYLCASSKLAGGGTQYFGPGTRLTVL.

CDR3 in amino acids: CASSSRGRSRGNEQFF. The gene calls are TRBV7-9 and TRBJ2-1; the D gene TCRdb calls, TRBD1, cannot be checked with no DNA. Per germline, CDR1 SEHNR and CDR2 FQNEAQ (reference sequence). This CDR3 is 16 amino acids long.

The chain couples TRBV29-1 to TRBJ2-7; TCRdb indicates TRBD1, and absent DNA this call remains unverified. The CDR3 has 11 residues. The germline V gene has CDR1 SQVTM and CDR2 ANQGSEA. The CDR3 region is CSVKGIGEQYF.

This chain joins TRBV4-1 and TRBJ2-1; absent DNA, TCRdb's TRBD2 call cannot be checked. The CDR3 totals 16 residues. Germline V gene lookup returns CDR1 MGHRA and CDR2 YSYEKL. Here the CDR3 reads CASSQDGTSGVNEQFF.

The chain joins TRBV28 to TRBJ1-4. The length of the CDR3 is 15 residues. Germline loops: CDR1 MDHEN, CDR2 SYDVKM. Here the CDR3 reads CASSLILGEGEKLFF.

V gene TRBV15 combines with J gene TRBJ2-5; TCRdb outputs TRBD1, but without DNA this stays unchecked. CDR1 and CDR2 from the germline V gene are LNHNV and YYDKDF (reference sequence). The CDR3 runs 19 residues. This chain's CDR3 is CATSRPSGRGPGFGETQYF. The full variable domain, completed using reference TRBV15 and TRBJ2-5, is DAMVIQNPRYQVTQFGKPVTLSCSQTLNHNVMYWYQQKSSQAPKLLFHYYDKDFNNEADTPDNFQSRRPNTSFCFLDIRSPGLGDTAMYLCATSRPSGRGPGFGETQYFGPGTRLLVL.

The V gene is TRBV9, the J gene TRBJ2-2; checking the TCRdb D call of TRBD2 is not possible without DNA. The CDR3 has 17 amino acids. Germline loops: CDR1 SGDLS, CDR2 YYNGEE. CDR3 region: CASSTRTSGSNTGELFF.

The chain has TRBV12-3 or TRBV12-4 and TRBJ2-7; absent DNA, TCRdb's TRBD1 call cannot be checked. CDR3 length: 16 residues. This CDR3 is CASSPRQGQPSYEQYF.

The V call is TRBV6-5, the J call TRBJ1-3; TCRdb names TRBD1, which stays unverified in the absence of DNA. Per germline, CDR1 MNHEY and CDR2 SVGAGI. The length of the CDR3 is 14 residues. CDR3 region: CASTPGAYGNTIYF.

The rearrangement links TRBV20-1 to TRBJ2-3. Germline lookup yields CDR1 DFQATT and CDR2 SNEGSKA (reference sequence). This CDR3 has 14 amino acids. CDR3: CSARDSLGTDTQYF.

The chain recombines TRBV28 with TRBJ1-1; TCRdb's assignment of TRBD1 cannot be checked, as there is no DNA. The CDR3 covers 15 residues. Germline lookup yields CDR1 MDHEN and CDR2 SYDVKM. CDR3 residues: CASSVGHWIDTEAFF.

The V gene is TRBV28, the J gene TRBJ1-2; no DNA is available, so the TRBD1 call from TCRdb remains unchecked. Germline V gives CDR1 MDHEN, CDR2 SYDVKM. The CDR3 length is 14 residues. The CDR3 sequence is CASSITGTGRGYTF.

The chain joins TRBV5-1 to TRBJ1-1. The CDR3 covers 16 residues. In germline, CDR1 is SGHRS, CDR2 YFSETQ. CDR3 region: CASSLLFASLNTEAFF.

The CDR3 region is CASSERLAGTGELFF. The chain employs TRBV2 and TRBJ2-2; TCRdb names TRBD2, which stays unverified in the absence of DNA. Looked up from germline, CDR1 is SNHLY and CDR2 is FYNNEI. This CDR3 spans 15 amino acids.